This entry concerns a single T cell receptor (beta chain). The data originate from a study of blood T cell repertoires in COVID-19. Study as a whole: Some COVID-19 samples were acute and others convalescent; all came from the United States, Italy and Spain. The analysed material was cDNA or gDNA that came from T cells, B-cell-depleted T cells, or PBMCs.

V was shortened by 4 bases and J by 3 bases, with 20 bases between the two germline ends. There are 17 residues in the CDR3. The germline V gene has CDR1 SGHRS and CDR2 YFSETQ. As processed by the authors: Amplification from reference gene primers served as the basis for estimated nucleated cell counts. Sequencing used immunoSEQ multiplex PCR; TCRdb keeps in-frame clones, though not all of them. The DNA was the basis for D and trimming; V, J and clone size are from that table. Here the sample spans about 100,000 clones, 85% to 90% being singletons. The sequencing sample was made of peripheral blood. The chain joins TRBV5-1 to TRBJ2-1; D is perhaps TRBD2 (5 bases). The source is a man aged 50 to 60 with acute or convalescent COVID-19. CDR3 DNA: TGCGCCAGCAGCCCCCTGACTCAGGCGAGGGTCTACAATGAGCAGTTCTTC. This codes for CASSPLTQARVYNEQFF. The full variable domain, its missing parts supplied by reference TRBV5-1 and TRBJ2-1, is KAGVTQTPRYLIKTRGQQVTLSCSPISGHRSVSWYQQTPGQGLQFLFEYFSETQRNKGNFPGRFSGRQFSNSRSEMNVSTLELGDSALYLCASSPLTQARVYNEQFFGPGTRLTVL.